Detailed here is one T cell receptor beta chain. Assay: immunoSEQ multiplex PCR; the TCRdb copy retains only in-frame clones and omits some. There are tens of thousands of clones in the sample; approximately 90% occur only once, and approximately 31% lies in the top ten. This entry is derived from a study of T cell responses to AZD1222 COVID-19 vaccine. V gave up 6 bases and J gave up 3 bases, with 11 bases separating them. CDR3 length: 14 residues. Germline CDR1 reads MDHEN; CDR2 reads SYDVKM. The receptor was isolated from an adult in good health. Sequenced material: peripheral blood, taken on day 0 of AZD1222 vaccination. V is TRBV28 and J is TRBJ1-4; tentatively, D is TRBD1 (5 bases). The CDR3 protein is CASRNRLANEKLFF. The CDR3 region has the DNA TGTGCCAGCAGGAACAGGCTGGCTAATGAAAAACTGTTTTTT.